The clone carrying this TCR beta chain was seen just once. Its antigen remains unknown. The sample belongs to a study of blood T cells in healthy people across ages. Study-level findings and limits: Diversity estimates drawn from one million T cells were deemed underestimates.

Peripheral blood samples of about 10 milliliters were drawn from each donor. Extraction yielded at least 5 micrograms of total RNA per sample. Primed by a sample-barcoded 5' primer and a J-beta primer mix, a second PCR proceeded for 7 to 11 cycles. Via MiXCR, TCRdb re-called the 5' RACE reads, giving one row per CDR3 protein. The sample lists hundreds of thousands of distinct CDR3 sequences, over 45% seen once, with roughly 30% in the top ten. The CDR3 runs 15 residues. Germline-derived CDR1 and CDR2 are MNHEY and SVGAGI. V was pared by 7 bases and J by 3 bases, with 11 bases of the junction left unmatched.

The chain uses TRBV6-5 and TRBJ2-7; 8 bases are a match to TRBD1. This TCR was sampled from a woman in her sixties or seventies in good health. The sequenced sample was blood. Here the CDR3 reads CASKKVGRGRYEQYF. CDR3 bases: TGTGCCAGCAAAAAAGTGGGCAGGGGGCGCTACGAGCAGTACTTC.